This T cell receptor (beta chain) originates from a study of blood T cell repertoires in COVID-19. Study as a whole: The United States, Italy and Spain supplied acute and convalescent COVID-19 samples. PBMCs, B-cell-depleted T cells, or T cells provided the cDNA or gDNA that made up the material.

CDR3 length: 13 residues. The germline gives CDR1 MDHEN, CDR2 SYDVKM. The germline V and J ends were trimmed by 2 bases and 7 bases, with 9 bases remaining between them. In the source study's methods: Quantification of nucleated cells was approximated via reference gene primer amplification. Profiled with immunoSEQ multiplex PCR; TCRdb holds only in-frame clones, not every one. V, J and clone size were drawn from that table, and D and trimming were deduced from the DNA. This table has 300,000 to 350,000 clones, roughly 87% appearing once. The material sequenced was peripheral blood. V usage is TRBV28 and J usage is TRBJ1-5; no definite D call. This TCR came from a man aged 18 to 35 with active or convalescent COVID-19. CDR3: CASSLQEPQPQHF. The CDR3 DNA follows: TGTGCCAGCAGTTTACAGGAACCGCAGCCCCAGCATTTT.